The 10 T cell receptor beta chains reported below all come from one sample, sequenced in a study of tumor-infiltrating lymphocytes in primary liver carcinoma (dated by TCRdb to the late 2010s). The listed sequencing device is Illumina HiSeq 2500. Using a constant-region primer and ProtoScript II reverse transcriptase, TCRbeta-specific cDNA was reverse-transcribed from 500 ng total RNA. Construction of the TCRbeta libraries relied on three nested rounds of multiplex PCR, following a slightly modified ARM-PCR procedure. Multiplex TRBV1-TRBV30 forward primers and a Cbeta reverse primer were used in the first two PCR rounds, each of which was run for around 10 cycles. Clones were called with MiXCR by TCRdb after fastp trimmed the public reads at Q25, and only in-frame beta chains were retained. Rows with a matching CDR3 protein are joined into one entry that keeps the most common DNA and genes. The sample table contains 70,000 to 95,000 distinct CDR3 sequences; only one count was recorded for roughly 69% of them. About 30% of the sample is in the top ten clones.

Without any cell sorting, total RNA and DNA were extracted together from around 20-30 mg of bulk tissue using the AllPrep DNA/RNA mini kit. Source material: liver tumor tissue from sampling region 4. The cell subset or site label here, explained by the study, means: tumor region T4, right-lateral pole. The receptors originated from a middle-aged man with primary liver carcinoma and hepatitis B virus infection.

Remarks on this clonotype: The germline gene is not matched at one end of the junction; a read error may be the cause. The chain's CDR3 is CSVELQREGPYGQYF. CDR3 in DNA: TGCAGCGTTGAGTTGCAGCGCGAGGGCCCTTACGGGCAGTACTTC. The chain is built from TRBV29-1 and TRBJ2-7, with D perhaps TRBD2 (5 bases). The CDR3 has 15 amino acids. CDR1 and CDR2 from the germline V gene are SQVTM and ANQGSEA.

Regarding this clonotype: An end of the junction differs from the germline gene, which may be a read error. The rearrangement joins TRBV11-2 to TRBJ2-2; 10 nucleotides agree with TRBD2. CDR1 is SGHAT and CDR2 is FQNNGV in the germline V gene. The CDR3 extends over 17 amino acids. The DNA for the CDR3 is TGTGCCATCAGCGGAGGACTAGCGGAGCGGAACACCGGGGAGCCGCTTTTT. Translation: CAISGGLAERNTGEPLF.

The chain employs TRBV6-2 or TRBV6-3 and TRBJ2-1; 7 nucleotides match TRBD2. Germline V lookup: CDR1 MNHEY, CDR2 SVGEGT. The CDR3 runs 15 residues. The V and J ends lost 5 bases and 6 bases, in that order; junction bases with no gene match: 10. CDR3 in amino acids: CASSELAPCSNEQFF. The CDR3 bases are TGTGCCAGCAGTGAACTAGCGCCCTGCAGCAATGAGCAGTTCTTC.

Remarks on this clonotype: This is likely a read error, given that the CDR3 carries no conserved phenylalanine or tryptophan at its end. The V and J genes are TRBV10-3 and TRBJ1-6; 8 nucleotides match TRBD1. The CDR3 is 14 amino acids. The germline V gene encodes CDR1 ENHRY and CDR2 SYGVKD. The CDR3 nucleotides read TGTGCCATCAGCCGCGACAGGGGAGGATCACTCCTCCACTGT. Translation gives CAISRDRGGSLLHC.

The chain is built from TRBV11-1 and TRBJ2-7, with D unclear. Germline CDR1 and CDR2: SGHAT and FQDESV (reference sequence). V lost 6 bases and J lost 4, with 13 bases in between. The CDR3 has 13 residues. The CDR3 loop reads CASRLRSPYEQYF. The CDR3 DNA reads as TGTGCCAGCAGGTTAAGATCACCTTACGAGCAGTACTTC.

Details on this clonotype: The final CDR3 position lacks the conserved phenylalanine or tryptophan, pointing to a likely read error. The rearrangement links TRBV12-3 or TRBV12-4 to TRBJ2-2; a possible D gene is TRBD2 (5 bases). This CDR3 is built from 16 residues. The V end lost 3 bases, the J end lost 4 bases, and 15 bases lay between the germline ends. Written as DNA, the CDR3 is TGTGCCAGCAGTTTGTTAGTGGGAGTAGTCACCGGGGAGCTGTTTATT. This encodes CASSLLVGVVTGELFI.

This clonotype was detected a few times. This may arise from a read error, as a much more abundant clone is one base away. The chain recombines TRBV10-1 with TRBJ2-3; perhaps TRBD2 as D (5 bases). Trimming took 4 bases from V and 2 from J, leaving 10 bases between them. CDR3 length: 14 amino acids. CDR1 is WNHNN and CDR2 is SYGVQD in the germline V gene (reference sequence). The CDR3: CASSGEWDTDTQYF. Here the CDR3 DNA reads TGCGCCAGCAGTGGGGAGTGGGACACAGATACGCAGTATTTT.

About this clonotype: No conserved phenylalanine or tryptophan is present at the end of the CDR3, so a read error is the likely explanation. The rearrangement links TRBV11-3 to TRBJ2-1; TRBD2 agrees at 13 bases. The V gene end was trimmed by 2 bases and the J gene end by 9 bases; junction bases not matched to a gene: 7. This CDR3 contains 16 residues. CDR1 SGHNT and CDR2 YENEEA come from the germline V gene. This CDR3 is CASSLSGTSGICEQFL. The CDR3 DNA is TGTGCCAGCAGCTTATCAGGGACTAGCGGGATATGTGAGCAGTTCCTC.

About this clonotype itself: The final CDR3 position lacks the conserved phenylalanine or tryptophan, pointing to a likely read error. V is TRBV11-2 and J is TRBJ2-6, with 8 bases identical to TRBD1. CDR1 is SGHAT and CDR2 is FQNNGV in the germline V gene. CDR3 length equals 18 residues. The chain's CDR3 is CANSRRTGFVSGTNVLTI. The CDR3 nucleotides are TGTGCCAACAGCCGACGGACAGGGTTTGTGTCTGGGACCAACGTCCTGACTATC.

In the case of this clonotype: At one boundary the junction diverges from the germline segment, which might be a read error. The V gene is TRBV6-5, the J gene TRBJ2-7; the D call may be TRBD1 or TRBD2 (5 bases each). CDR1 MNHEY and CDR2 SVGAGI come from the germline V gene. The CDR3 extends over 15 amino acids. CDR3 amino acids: CASSHSGQGFYEQYF. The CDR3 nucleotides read TGTGCCAGCAGTCACTCGGGGCAGGGCTTCTACGAGCAGTACTTC.